A selection of T cell receptor beta chains follows, all from one sample in a study of T-cell memory formation after mild COVID-19. TCRdb re-derived calls from the 5' RACE reads in MiXCR, one entry per CDR3 protein. This table holds about 560,000 distinct CDR3 sequences, 15% to 20% found once. Source material: PBMCs or a T cell subset sorted from them (not recorded which). These receptors all come from an adult woman who had mild COVID-19 (a few samples of this study predate the infection). Cell type and time point are not known. The CDR3 runs from the conserved cysteine through the conserved F or W. A D gene is named only where the DNA matches it firmly. The size field is filled for only some rows; it gives once, few, many or a size class.

j_gene: TRBJ1-2; v_gene: TRBV9; abundance: NA; d_gene: TRBD1; CDR3aa: CASRGSLGGDYFGYTF; CDR3nt: TGTGCCAGCAGAGGTAGTTTAGGGGGCGATTACTTTGGCTACACCTTC
j_gene: TRBJ1-5; v_gene: TRBV15; abundance: NA; d_gene: NA; CDR3aa: CATSVSSNQPQHF; CDR3nt: TGTGCCACCAGCGTATCGAGCAATCAGCCCCAGCATTTT
j_gene: TRBJ1-1; v_gene: TRBV3-1; abundance: NA; d_gene: NA; CDR3aa: CATTGLTGTEAFF; CDR3nt: TGTGCCACCACGGGACTCACTGGGACTGAAGCTTTCTTT
j_gene: TRBJ1-1; v_gene: TRBV12-3/TRBV12-4; abundance: NA; d_gene: TRBD1; CDR3aa: CASSSDIQGATEAFF; CDR3nt: TGTGCCAGCAGTTCTGATATACAGGGGGCCACTGAAGCTTTCTTT
j_gene: TRBJ2-1; v_gene: TRBV5-1; abundance: few; d_gene: NA; CDR3aa: CASSRQGGTYNEQFF; CDR3nt: TGCGCCAGCAGCCGACAGGGAGGGACCTACAATGAGCAGTTCTTC
j_gene: TRBJ1-3; v_gene: TRBV6-6; abundance: NA; d_gene: TRBD1; CDR3aa: CASSLTGTGARNTIYF; CDR3nt: TGTGCCAGCAGCCTTACCGGGACAGGGGCACGGAACACCATATATTTT
j_gene: TRBJ2-2; v_gene: TRBV9; abundance: NA; d_gene: TRBD1; CDR3aa: CASSRQAGQGASGELFF; CDR3nt: TGTGCCAGCAGTCGGCAGGCGGGACAGGGCGCCTCCGGGGAGCTGTTTTTT
j_gene: TRBJ1-2; v_gene: TRBV4-1; abundance: NA; d_gene: NA; CDR3aa: CASSPPWGAGGYTF; CDR3nt: TGCGCCAGCAGCCCCCCCTGGGGGGCAGGTGGCTACACCTTC
j_gene: TRBJ2-7; v_gene: TRBV28; abundance: NA; d_gene: NA; CDR3aa: CASSSRADNEQYF; CDR3nt: TGTGCCAGCAGTTCCAGGGCGGATAACGAGCAGTACTTC
j_gene: TRBJ2-4; v_gene: TRBV20-1; abundance: NA; d_gene: NA; CDR3aa: CSAQEGRLYKNIQYF; CDR3nt: TGCAGTGCTCAAGAAGGGAGGTTGTACAAAAACATTCAGTACTTC
j_gene: TRBJ2-1; v_gene: TRBV24-1; abundance: NA; d_gene: NA; CDR3aa: CATGWIDEQFF; CDR3nt: TGTGCCACCGGGTGGATCGATGAGCAGTTCTTC
j_gene: TRBJ2-7; v_gene: TRBV7-9; abundance: NA; d_gene: NA; CDR3aa: CASSLRSRKDEQYF; CDR3nt: TGTGCCAGCAGCTTGCGAAGCCGGAAGGACGAGCAGTACTTC
j_gene: TRBJ1-2; v_gene: TRBV20-1; abundance: few; d_gene: NA; CDR3aa: CSPFGANYGYTF; CDR3nt: TGCAGTCCCTTTGGGGCTAACTATGGCTACACCTTC
j_gene: TRBJ2-5; v_gene: TRBV2; abundance: once; d_gene: NA; CDR3aa: CAFGGIEETQYF; CDR3nt: TGTGCCTTCGGAGGGATAGAAGAGACCCAGTACTTC
j_gene: TRBJ1-2; v_gene: TRBV18; abundance: few; d_gene: NA; CDR3aa: CASSPAGRISYTF; CDR3nt: TGTGCCAGCTCACCAGCAGGGCGGATTAGCTACACCTTC
j_gene: TRBJ2-7; v_gene: TRBV2; abundance: few; d_gene: NA; CDR3aa: CASTQGSDSYF; CDR3nt: TGTGCCAGCACGCAGGGGAGCGATTCGTACTTC
j_gene: TRBJ2-1; v_gene: TRBV6-5; abundance: few; d_gene: NA; CDR3aa: CASMPTLYNEQFF; CDR3nt: TGTGCCAGCATGCCGACTCTCTACAATGAGCAGTTCTTC
j_gene: TRBJ2-5; v_gene: TRBV20-1; abundance: many; d_gene: NA; CDR3aa: CSARVVVSQETQYF; CDR3nt: TGCAGTGCTAGGGTTGTTGTTAGCCAAGAGACCCAGTACTTC
j_gene: TRBJ2-7; v_gene: TRBV21-1; abundance: few; d_gene: NA; CDR3aa: CASSSPKEQGAREQYF; CDR3nt: TGTGCCAGCAGCTCTCCCAAGGAGCAGGGGGCGCGGGAGCAGTACTTC